The T cell receptor (beta chain) described here comes from a study of beta chain features in type 1 diabetes. Whole-study findings and limits: Sampled from patients, naive, central memory and Treg TCRB repertoires appeared more similar than those sampled from healthy donors. For Type 1 diabetes patients, all four CD4+ subsets carried TCRB CDR3s that were moderately but significantly shorter.

The germline gives CDR1 SGHTA, CDR2 FQGTGA. CDR3 length: 16 amino acids. The junction had 9 bases not matched to a gene; V was cut back by 6 bases and J by 3 bases. To note about this clone: Antigen unknown.

The authors reverse transcribed all of the isolated RNA, so sequencing captured expressed TCRB transcripts. The repertoire was sequenced with immunoSEQ multiplex PCR; TCRdb's copy has only in-frame clones and lacks some. Among roughly 150,000 clones listed, 7.8% were seen once. Sequencing input: central memory CD4+ T cells from blood. The chain couples TRBV7-3 to TRBJ2-1; 9 bases align to TRBD2. The source of this sequence is a middle-aged woman with type 1 diabetes. In DNA form, the CDR3 reads TGTGCCAGCAGTCGTATCGAAGCGGGAGGCTACAATGAGCAGTTCTTC. Amino acid sequence: CASSRIEAGGYNEQFF. Drawing the rest from reference TRBV7-3 and TRBJ2-1, the complete variable domain is GAGVSQTPSNKVTEKGKYVELRCDPISGHTALYWYRQSLGQGPEFLIYFQGTGAADDSGLPNDRFFAVRPEGSVSTLKIQRTERGDSAVYLCASSRIEAGGYNEQFFGPGTRLTVL.